These 18 T cell receptor beta chains originate from one sample sequenced in a study of Ad26.COV2.S vaccination and SARS-CoV-2 variants. Some clones are missing from TCRdb's copy, which holds only in-frame ones; the method was immunoSEQ multiplex PCR. Among hundreds of thousands of clones listed, roughly nine tenths were seen once. As to treatment: around 19 received Ad26.COV2.S at low or high dose, single or two shots; about 5 received placebo; per-sample allocation not given. Specimen acquisition occurred on day 63 following the initial vaccine or placebo injection. The sample here was peripheral blood, taken in a trial of Ad26.COV2.S vaccine versus placebo. These receptors were obtained from a person between 18 and 59 years old who received the Ad26.COV2.S COVID-19 vaccine or a placebo.

The chain employs TRBV30 and TRBJ1-2, with 9 nucleotides matching TRBD1. This CDR3 has 15 amino acids. The junction had 12 bases not matched to a gene; V was cut back by 3 bases and J by 7 bases. Germline lookup yields CDR1 GTSNPN and CDR2 SVGIG (reference sequence). CDR3: CAWSPGTGWWRGYTF. The CDR3 nucleotides read TGTGCCTGGAGCCCCGGGACAGGGTGGTGGCGTGGCTACACCTTC.

The chain combines TRBV2 with TRBJ1-5; tentative D call: TRBD1 (6 bases). The V and J ends lost 9 bases and 4 bases respectively, with 19 bases between them. Looked up from germline, CDR1 is SNHLY and CDR2 is FYNNEI. The CDR3 extends over 15 amino acids. CDR3 nucleotide sequence: TGTGCCAGTGCCGGGACATCTCTTCGGAATCAGCCCCAGCATTTT. Residues: CASAGTSLRNQPQHF.

V is TRBV10-1 and J is TRBJ2-1; tentatively, D is TRBD2 (6 bases). Germline V gene sequence: CDR1 WNHNN, CDR2 SYGVQD (reference sequence). The CDR3 spans 12 residues. V was shortened by 4 bases and J by 10 bases, with 11 bases between the two germline ends. The CDR3 sequence: CASSAPGDEQFF. CDR3 nucleotides: TGCGCCAGCAGTGCACCGGGGGACGAGCAGTTCTTC.

The chain employs TRBV18 and TRBJ2-3; 8 bases map to TRBD1. Germline trimming cut 3 bases from V and 2 bases from J; bases unmatched to any gene: 4. This CDR3 region has 15 residues. Germline CDR1 is KGHSH and CDR2 is LQKENI. The CDR3 reads CASSPDRGSTDTQYF. In DNA, the CDR3 is TGTGCCAGCTCACCCGACAGGGGCTCCACAGATACGCAGTATTTT.

This rearrangement joins TRBV5-1 to TRBJ2-3; 8 bases line up with TRBD2. Germline CDR1 and CDR2: SGHRS and YFSETQ. This CDR3 spans 16 amino acids. With 1 base clipped from V and 5 bases from J, the junction kept 9 bases outside the gene matches. The CDR3 DNA follows: TGCGCCAGCAGCTTGCCAGCGGGAGTTGGTGGAGATACGCAGTATTTT. It specifies CASSLPAGVGGDTQYF.

V is TRBV9 and J is TRBJ2-7; 7 nucleotides agree with TRBD1. Per the germline V gene, CDR1 is SGDLS and CDR2 is YYNGEE. The CDR3 is 15 amino acids. V gave up 1 base and J gave up 0 bases; unmatched junction bases: 4. The CDR3: CASSVSGTASYEQYF. The CDR3, as DNA: TGTGCCAGCAGCGTAAGTGGGACAGCCTCCTACGAGCAGTACTTC.

Notes on this clone: Other DNA variants within this sample encode the same CDR3. The chain employs TRBV29-1 and TRBJ2-1; D call uncertain. The germline V gene has CDR1 SQVTM and CDR2 ANQGSEA. This CDR3 has 10 amino acids. Trimming removed 7 bases at V and 7 bases at J, with 8 bases between. CDR3 bases: TGCAGCGCCGGAACGAATGAGCAGTTCTTC. Translating gives CSAGTNEQFF.

The V call is TRBV5-6, the J call TRBJ1-5; D may be TRBD1 (6 bases). CDR3 size: 15 residues. Between the trimmed V and J ends, which lost 2 bases and 7 bases, there was a span of 16 bases. Germline CDR1 and CDR2: SGHDT and YYEEEE. CDR3 protein: CASSLGQLTNQPQHF. The CDR3 nucleotides read TGTGCCAGCAGCTTAGGACAGCTTACCAACCAGCCCCAGCATTTT.

The V gene is TRBV5-4, the J gene TRBJ1-5; D remains ambiguous. V lost 0 bases and J 6 bases, leaving 7 bases between the germline ends. The CDR3 totals 13 residues. Germline V CDR1 and CDR2: SGHNT, YYREEE (reference sequence). The CDR3 region is CASSLGLGQPQHF. Here the CDR3 DNA reads TGTGCCAGCAGCTTGGGGTTGGGTCAGCCCCAGCATTTT.

J is TRBJ1-1 and V is TRBV6-5; D is undetermined. CDR3 length: 14 amino acids. V gave up 0 bases and J gave up 4 bases, with 9 bases separating them. The germline CDR1 and CDR2 sequences are MNHEY and SVGAGI. The CDR3 loop reads CASSYSTASTEAFF. CDR3 DNA: TGTGCCAGCAGTTACTCGACGGCATCCACTGAAGCTTTCTTT.

The chain recombines TRBV5-6 with TRBJ1-2; D is unclear. This CDR3 comprises 13 residues. The germline gives CDR1 SGHDT, CDR2 YYEEEE. V lost 4 bases and J lost 4, with 11 bases in between. The CDR3 nucleotides read TGTGCCAGCAGCCCTCTCACGAGCTATGGCTACACCTTC. Amino acid sequence: CASSPLTSYGYTF.

The chain has TRBV18 and TRBJ1-1; maybe TRBD1 (6 bases). The germline V gene encodes CDR1 KGHSH and CDR2 LQKENI. V lost 5 bases, J lost 2 bases, and 15 bases lay in between. The CDR3 runs to 15 residues. The CDR3 DNA reads TGTGCCAGCTCAGAGGGCCCAGGGGCTAACACTGAAGCTTTCTTT. This translates into CASSEGPGANTEAFF.

A word on this clone: Other DNA sequences in this specimen translate into the identical CDR3. This rearrangement joins TRBV24-1 to TRBJ2-1; D remains ambiguous. V lost 2 bases and J 7 bases, leaving 2 bases between the germline ends. Per germline, CDR1 KGHDR and CDR2 SFDVKD. The CDR3 spans 11 residues. The CDR3 sequence: CATSDYNEQFF. The CDR3 DNA follows: TGTGCCACCAGTGATTATAATGAGCAGTTCTTC.

There are many counts of this clone. This rearrangement joins TRBV3-1 (or the pseudogene TRBV3-2) to TRBJ1-5, with TRBD1 as a possible D gene (5 bases). V was shortened by 1 base and J by 3 bases, with 13 bases between the two germline ends. CDR1 is LGHDT and CDR2 is YNNKEL in the germline V gene (reference sequence). CDR3 length equals 16 residues. This CDR3 reads CASSQGSQGLNQPQHF. CDR3 DNA sequence: TGTGCCAGCAGCCAAGGGAGCCAGGGTCTCAATCAGCCCCAGCATTTT.

This rearrangement joins TRBV30 to TRBJ2-7; no firm D call. Germline assignment: CDR1 GTSNPN and CDR2 SVGIG (reference sequence). Trimming removed 0 bases from V and 3 bases from J, with 15 bases in between. The CDR3 sequence is 15 residues long. The CDR3 nucleotides are TGTGCCTGGAGTGTAGATAGGCTTGGCGGCTACGAGCAGTACTTC. Its protein product is CAWSVDRLGGYEQYF.

The chain carries TRBV18 and TRBJ2-3; 7 bases align to TRBD2. After removal of 2 bases from V and 0 bases from J, the junction contained 5 bases not matched to a gene. The CDR3 has 16 residues. In germline, CDR1 is KGHSH, CDR2 LQKENI. CDR3 region: CASSPFGLVSTDTQYF. DNA for the CDR3: TGTGCCAGCTCACCATTCGGACTAGTGAGCACAGATACGCAGTATTTT.

V is TRBV30 and J is TRBJ2-3, with 9 bases identical to TRBD2. Germline CDR1 and CDR2: GTSNPN and SVGIG (reference sequence). Trimming took 0 bases from V and 1 from J; bases not matched to a gene: 14. The CDR3 contains 19 residues. CDR3 region: CAWSVSTAGGPTRTDTQYF. The CDR3 region has the DNA TGTGCCTGGAGTGTCTCTACGGCGGGGGGGCCAACTCGCACAGATACGCAGTATTTT.

This sequence joins TRBV20-1 and TRBJ2-7, with 7 bases that match TRBD1. Germline V CDR1 and CDR2: DFQATT, SNEGSKA (reference sequence). Trimming cost V 3 bases and J 2 bases; bases outside gene matches: 4. The CDR3 length is 13 residues. Written as DNA, the CDR3 is TGCAGTGCTAGTTGGCAGGGGGCCTACGAGCAGTACTTC. Its translation: CSASWQGAYEQYF.